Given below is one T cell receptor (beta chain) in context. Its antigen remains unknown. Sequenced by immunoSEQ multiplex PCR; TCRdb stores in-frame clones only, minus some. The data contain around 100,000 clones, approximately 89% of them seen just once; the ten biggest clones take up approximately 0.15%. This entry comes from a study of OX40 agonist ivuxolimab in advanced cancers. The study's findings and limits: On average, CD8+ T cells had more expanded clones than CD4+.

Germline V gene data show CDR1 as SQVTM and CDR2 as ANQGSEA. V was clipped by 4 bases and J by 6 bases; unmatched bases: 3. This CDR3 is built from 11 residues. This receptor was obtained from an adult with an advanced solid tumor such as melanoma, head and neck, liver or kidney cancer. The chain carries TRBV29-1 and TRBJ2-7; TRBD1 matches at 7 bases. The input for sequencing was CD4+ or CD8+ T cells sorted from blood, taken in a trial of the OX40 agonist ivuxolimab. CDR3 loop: CSVGRGSEQYF. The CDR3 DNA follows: TGCAGCGTTGGCAGGGGGAGCGAGCAGTACTTC.